Given below is one TCR beta chain in context. The antigen is undetermined. A junction end diverges from the germline sequence, so it may reflect a read error. The sample comes from a study of tumor-infiltrating lymphocytes in primary liver carcinoma. The CDR3 totals 16 residues. CDR1 and CDR2 from the germline V gene are SGHVS and FQNEAQ. A constant-region primer served to make TCR beta cDNA from about 500 ng total RNA. Three nested multiplex PCR rounds, a slightly modified ARM-PCR method, built the TCR beta libraries. TRBV1-TRBV30 forward primers paired with a C-beta reverse primer drove the first two PCR rounds, ten to eleven cycles each. A single record per CDR3 protein comes from TCRdb applying MiXCR to the multiplex PCR reads. The top ten clones hold 8% to 9% of a sample with about 130,000 distinct CDR3 sequences, 60% to 75% of them seen once. Co-extraction yielded RNA and DNA from about 20-30 mg of unsorted bulk tissue.

The study's findings and limits: Tumor top-250-clone fractions significantly exceeded those of blood (p = 0.039).

The clonotype was recovered from a woman aged 60-70 years with primary liver carcinoma and hepatitis B virus infection. The specimen sequenced was liver tumor tissue from sampling region 3. Subset of the sample: tumor region T3, left-lateral pole. This sequence joins TRBV7-8 and TRBJ2-2; TRBD1 matches 7 bases. The CDR3 protein is CASRPRQTGRTGELVF. The CDR3 nucleotides read TGTGCCAGCAGACCCCGTCAGACAGGGAGAACCGGGGAGCTGGTTTTT.